This entry lists 2 T cell receptor beta chains sequenced from one sample in a study of blood T cells in healthy people across ages. Primed by a sample-barcoded 5' primer and a J-beta primer mix, a second PCR proceeded for roughly 6 to 12 cycles. TCRdb analysed the 5' RACE reads with MiXCR anew, one entry per CDR3 protein. The sample gives about 540,000 distinct CDR3 sequences, nearly 25% of which show up once; just over 8.5% is in the top ten. The same specimen was also included in a second study, on T cells of mothers and their children.

Sequencing was carried out using blood. These receptor sequences come from a boy aged 5 to 17 in good health.

This clonotype was counted only a few times. The rearrangement links TRBV7-6 to TRBJ1-4; no clear D gene. This CDR3 region has 16 residues. Germline-derived CDR1 and CDR2 are SGHVS and FNYEAQ. V was trimmed by 1 base and J by 4 bases, leaving 13 bases between them. CDR3 protein: CASSLGRSGINEKLFF. Written as DNA, the CDR3 is TGTGCCAGCAGCTTAGGGAGGTCGGGAATTAATGAAAAACTGTTTTTT. The full variable domain, in which reference TRBV7-6 and TRBJ1-4 provide the parts outside the CDR3, is GAGVSQSPRYKVTKRGQDVALRCDPISGHVSLYWYRQALGQGPEFLTYFNYEAQQDKSGLPNDRFSAERPEGSISTLTIQRTEQRDSAMYRCASSLGRSGINEKLFFGSGTQLSVL.

This chain joins TRBV7-2 and TRBJ2-6; possibly TRBD2 for D (5 bases). CDR1 is SGHTA and CDR2 is FQGNSA in the germline V gene. CDR3 length: 15 amino acids. V lost 5 bases and J 2 bases, leaving 10 bases between the germline ends. CDR3 bases: TGTGCCAGCAGCCCGGTACTAGCTGGGGCCAACGTCCTGACTTTC. It codes for CASSPVLAGANVLTF. The full variable domain, with the rest looked up from reference TRBV7-2 and TRBJ2-6, is GAGVSQSPSNKVTEKGKDVELRCDPISGHTALYWYRQSLGQGLEFLIYFQGNSAPDKSGLPSDRFSAERTGGSVSTLTIQRTQQEDSAVYLCASSPVLAGANVLTFGAGSRLTVL.